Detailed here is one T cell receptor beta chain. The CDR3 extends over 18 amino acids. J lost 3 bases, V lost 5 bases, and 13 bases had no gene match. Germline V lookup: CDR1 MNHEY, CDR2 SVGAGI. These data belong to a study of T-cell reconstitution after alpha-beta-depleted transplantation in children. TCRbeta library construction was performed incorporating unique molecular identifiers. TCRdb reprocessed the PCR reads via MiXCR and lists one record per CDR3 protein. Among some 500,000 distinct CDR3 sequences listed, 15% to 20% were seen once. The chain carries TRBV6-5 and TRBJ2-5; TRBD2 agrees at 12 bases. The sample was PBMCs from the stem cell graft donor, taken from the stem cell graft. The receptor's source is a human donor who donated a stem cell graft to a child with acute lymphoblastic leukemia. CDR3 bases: TGTGCCAGCAGTCCGGAGACTAGCGGGAGTTTCCAAGAAGAGACCCAGTACTTC. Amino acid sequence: CASSPETSGSFQEETQYF.